The 17 T cell receptor beta chains below all came from one sample that was sequenced in a study of beta chain features in type 1 diabetes. Study-wide results and limits: Shorter TCRB CDR3s, moderately but significantly so, marked every one of the four CD4+ subsets in Type 1 diabetes patients.

For these TCRs, the target antigens are not known. Every bit of the isolated RNA underwent reverse transcription, so sequencing read expressed TCRB transcripts. Clones were sequenced by immunoSEQ multiplex PCR, and TCRdb holds only the in-frame ones, with some missing. In the table there are around 250,000 clones, 24% of which are singletons. The sample was naive CD4+ T cells from blood. The receptors were gathered from a woman between 25 and 40 years old with type 1 diabetes.

With regard to this clone: The sample holds other DNA sequences that translate to the same CDR3. This chain joins TRBV7-3 and TRBJ2-1; 9 positions match TRBD2. Germline lookup yields CDR1 SGHTA and CDR2 FQGTGA. J gave up 4 bases and V 1 base, and 2 bases lay outside the gene matches. CDR3 length: 15 amino acids. CDR3 sequence (DNA): TGTGCCAGCAGCTTAAGACTAGCGGAGTACAATGAGCAGTTCTTC. Translated, it gives CASSLRLAEYNEQFF.

The chain links TRBV25-1 to TRBJ1-2; D is uncertain. The CDR3 sequence is 13 residues long. Germline V gives CDR1 MGHDK, CDR2 SYGVNS. Trimming removed 3 bases from V and 7 bases from J, with 12 bases in between. Here the CDR3 reads CASSELEVGGYTF. As DNA, the CDR3 is TGTGCCAGCAGTGAGCTCGAGGTTGGTGGCTACACCTTC.

This clone was seen more than once but under ten times. The chain uses TRBV29-1 and TRBJ1-3; D gene uncertain. The CDR3 runs to 13 residues. The germline V gene encodes CDR1 SQVTM and CDR2 ANQGSEA. Trimming took off 4 bases at V and 0 bases at J, with 7 bases between the two ends. CDR3 bases: TGCAGCGTTGGGGAGAGCTCTGGAAACACCATATATTTT. Translating it yields CSVGESSGNTIYF.

This clone appeared a few times. The chain links TRBV19 to TRBJ1-5, with D tentatively TRBD1 (6 bases). The V gene lost 6 bases and the J gene lost 5 bases, with 14 bases spanning the gap. There are 14 residues in the CDR3. Germline lookup yields CDR1 LNHDA and CDR2 SQIVND (reference sequence). The CDR3 here is CASSLHRVHQPQHF. For the CDR3, the DNA is TGTGCCAGTAGCCTGCACAGGGTTCATCAGCCCCAGCATTTT. Looking up the rest from reference TRBV19 and TRBJ1-5 gives the full variable domain: DGGITQSPKYLFRKEGQNVTLSCEQNLNHDAMYWYRQDPGQGLRLIYYSQIVNDFQKGDIAEGYSVSREKKESFPLTVTSAQKNPTAFYLCASSLHRVHQPQHFGDGTRLSIL.

In this sample, this clone turned up a few times. The rearrangement uses TRBV29-1 and TRBJ2-5, with D possibly TRBD2 on 6 matching bases. CDR1 and CDR2 (germline): SQVTM, ANQGSEA. V was trimmed by 6 bases and J by 5 bases, leaving 13 bases between them. The length of the CDR3 is 12 residues. This CDR3 reads CSVGGQLETQYF. Written as DNA, the CDR3 is TGCAGCGTGGGAGGCCAGCTGGAGACCCAGTACTTC.

This chain links TRBV18 with TRBJ1-2; D ambiguous. V lost 5 bases to trimming and J lost 5 bases, with 12 bases between them. The germline V gene encodes CDR1 KGHSH and CDR2 LQKENI. This CDR3 has 13 amino acids. CDR3 in amino acids: CASSTINAYGYTF. In DNA form, the CDR3 reads TGTGCCAGCTCAACCATTAACGCGTATGGCTACACCTTC.

As to this clone: Other nucleotide sequences from this sample produce the same CDR3. V is TRBV27 and J is TRBJ1-1; D remains ambiguous. This CDR3 region has 13 residues. The germline V gene encodes CDR1 MNHEY and CDR2 SMNVEV (reference sequence). Trimming removed 6 bases at V and 2 bases at J, with 10 bases between. CDR3 sequence: CASRPGSNTEAFF. CDR3 coding DNA: TGTGCCAGCAGGCCGGGAAGTAACACTGAAGCTTTCTTT.

The chain employs TRBV18 and TRBJ2-1; 7 bases line up with TRBD2. CDR3 length equals 13 residues. Germline CDR1 KGHSH, CDR2 LQKENI. After removal of 3 bases from V and 8 bases from J, the junction contained 4 bases not matched to a gene. This CDR3 reads CASSPRAGDEQFF. In DNA form, the CDR3 reads TGTGCCAGCTCACCCCGTGCGGGAGATGAGCAGTTCTTC.

In its sample, this clone was seen a few times. DNA of the CDR3: TGCGCCAGCAAACTTGGCGGCGGTGAAAAACTGTTTTTT. Translated, it gives CASKLGGGEKLFF. This chain links TRBV5-1 with TRBJ1-4; unclear D gene. Germline V gene sequence: CDR1 SGHRS, CDR2 YFSETQ. This CDR3 has 13 amino acids. V was cut by 6 bases and J by 7 bases, with 13 bases left in between.

On this clone itself: Other DNA sequences in this specimen translate into the identical CDR3. The chain uses TRBV7-3 and TRBJ1-2; 8 bases agree with TRBD1. V gave up 4 bases and J gave up 3 bases; unmatched junction bases: 1. CDR1 and CDR2 (germline): SGHTA, FQGTGA. This CDR3 has 13 amino acids. This CDR3 reads CASSSGQDYGYTF. The DNA of the CDR3 is TGTGCCAGCAGCTCGGGACAGGACTATGGCTACACCTTC.

V gene TRBV5-1 combines with J gene TRBJ2-3, with D perhaps TRBD2 (5 bases). CDR1 and CDR2 (germline): SGHRS, YFSETQ. There are 16 residues in the CDR3. The V gene lost 1 base and the J gene lost 0 bases, with 12 bases spanning the gap. CDR3 nucleotides: TGCGCCAGCAGCTTGTCCGGACGGACTAGCACAGATACGCAGTATTTT. Translation gives CASSLSGRTSTDTQYF.

The chain carries TRBV4-2 and TRBJ2-3, with 14 nucleotides matching TRBD2. The germline gives CDR1 LGHNA, CDR2 YNFKEQ. J lost 7 bases, V lost 7 bases, and 4 bases had no gene match. This CDR3 contains 14 residues. DNA for the CDR3: TGTGCCAGCACCGGGACTAGCGGGAGATATACGCAGTATTTT. It encodes CASTGTSGRYTQYF.

The chain joins TRBV29-1 to TRBJ1-1; D unresolved. Germline V gene lookup returns CDR1 SQVTM and CDR2 ANQGSEA. Trimming cost V 7 bases and J 4 bases, with 10 bases left between them. This CDR3 spans 11 amino acids. In DNA form, the CDR3 reads TGCAGCGCCCGGGGATCCACTGAAGCTTTCTTT. Translated: CSARGSTEAFF.

The chain uses TRBV11-2 and TRBJ2-3, with TRBD1 identical over 7 bases. This CDR3 is built from 12 residues. Germline V gene data show CDR1 as SGHAT and CDR2 as FQNNGV. V shed 1 base and J 10 bases; nucleotides not matched to a gene: 2. Here the CDR3 reads CASSLAGTAQYF. As DNA, the CDR3 is TGTGCCAGCAGCTTAGCGGGGACAGCGCAGTATTTT. Looking up the rest from reference TRBV11-2 and TRBJ2-3 gives the full variable domain: EAGVAQSPRYKIIEKRQSVAFWCNPISGHATLYWYQQILGQGPKLLIQFQNNGVVDDSQLPKDRFSAERLKGVDSTLKIQPAKLEDSAVYLCASSLAGTAQYFGPGTRLTVL.

This clone has just a few counts. This rearrangement joins TRBV5-1 to TRBJ2-1; TRBD1 might be the D (5 bases). Germline V gene lookup returns CDR1 SGHRS and CDR2 YFSETQ. V lost 6 bases and J 5 bases, leaving 12 bases between the germline ends. The CDR3 extends over 13 amino acids. The CDR3 bases are TGCGCCAGCAAAGCAGGGCCTAACAATGAGCAGTTCTTC. The encoded protein is CASKAGPNNEQFF.

The chain uses TRBV6-5 and TRBJ1-2; D remains unclear. CDR3 length: 13 residues. CDR1 and CDR2 (germline): MNHEY, SVGAGI. Trimming removed 6 bases from V and 5 bases from J, with 13 bases in between. CDR3 sequence (DNA): TGTGCCAGCAGCAACCCTACGGGTTATGGCTACACCTTC. This translates into CASSNPTGYGYTF.

V and J are TRBV28 and TRBJ1-3; no clear D gene. Trimming pared 6 bases from V and 0 bases from J, leaving 6 bases between. The CDR3 runs to 13 residues. The V gene's germline CDR1 is MDHEN and CDR2 SYDVKM. The CDR3 reads CASSFSSGNTIYF. In DNA, the CDR3 is TGTGCCAGCAGCTTCAGCTCTGGAAACACCATATATTTT.